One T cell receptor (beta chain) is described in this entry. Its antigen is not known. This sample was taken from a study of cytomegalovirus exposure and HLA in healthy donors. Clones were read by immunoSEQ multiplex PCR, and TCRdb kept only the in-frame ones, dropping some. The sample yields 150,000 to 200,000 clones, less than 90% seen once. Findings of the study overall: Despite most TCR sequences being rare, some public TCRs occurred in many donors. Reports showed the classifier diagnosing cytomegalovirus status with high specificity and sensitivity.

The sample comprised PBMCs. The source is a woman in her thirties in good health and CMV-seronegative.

CDR3 amino acids: CASRRGAPGTEAFF. The CDR3 DNA reads TGTGCCAGCAGGCGAGGCGCCCCGGGTACTGAAGCTTTCTTT. The rearrangement links TRBV14 to TRBJ1-1, with unresolved D. V was cut by 6 bases and J by 5 bases, with 16 bases left in between. The germline V gene encodes CDR1 SGHDN and CDR2 FVKESK. The CDR3 covers 14 residues.